This entry is about one T cell receptor (beta chain). No antigen is known for it. Clones were read by immunoSEQ multiplex PCR, and TCRdb kept only the in-frame ones, dropping some. The repertoire holds about 77,000 clones, with over 80% as singletons. The time point was: blood 4 weeks post-SBRT, at nephrectomy. The treatment was: 15 Gy SBRT to primary tumor, nephrectomy 4 weeks later. The patient's renal cell carcinoma had clear cell pathology. The data belong to a study of radiation and T cells in renal cell carcinoma. Study observations and caveats: In blood, top tumor clones expanded by 2 weeks, shrinking by 4.

V dropped 0 bases and J dropped 5; count of bases not matched to a gene: 9. Germline V gives CDR1 SGHRS, CDR2 YFSETQ. The CDR3 totals 17 residues. The origin of this receptor is a woman aged 55-70 years with renal cell carcinoma. The J gene is TRBJ1-5, the V gene TRBV5-1; 9 bases are shared with TRBD1. Material: blood, obtained from a patient whose treatment included radiotherapy and nephrectomy. The CDR3 protein is CASSLVPGQGGDQPQHF. In DNA, the CDR3 is TGCGCCAGCAGCTTGGTCCCGGGACAGGGAGGGGATCAGCCCCAGCATTTT.